The 29 T cell receptor beta chains below come from one sample, sequenced in a study of blood T cell repertoires in COVID-19. The assay was immunoSEQ multiplex PCR, and TCRdb's table has in-frame clones only and misses some. The sample has about 150,000 clones; about four fifths are singletons. Sequencing used peripheral blood. The receptor set was obtained from an older woman with acute or convalescent COVID-19.

V usage is TRBV6-5 and J usage is TRBJ1-4, with TRBD1 identical over 8 bases. J gave up 8 bases and V 7 bases, and 6 bases lay outside the gene matches. Germline loops: CDR1 MNHEY, CDR2 SVGAGI. This CDR3 region has 13 residues. The CDR3, as DNA: TGTGCCAGCACTAACAGGGGGAGGGAAAAACTGTTTTTT. Its protein is CASTNRGREKLFF.

The genes are TRBV5-8 and TRBJ2-1, with 12 nucleotides matching TRBD2. With 0 bases clipped from V and 10 bases from J, the junction kept 5 bases outside the gene matches. CDR1 SGHTS and CDR2 YDEGEE come from the germline V gene. The CDR3 contains 15 residues. CDR3 DNA: TGTGCCAGCAGCTTGGTTGGACTAGCGGGGCACGAGCAGTTCTTC. Translating it yields CASSLVGLAGHEQFF.

This rearrangement joins TRBV11-3 to TRBJ1-4; D uncertain. Germline CDR1 SGHNT, CDR2 YENEEA. This CDR3 comprises 12 residues. The ends were cut back, 9 bases at V and 3 bases at J, with 8 bases in the middle. The CDR3 loop is CARRLANEKLFF. CDR3 sequence (DNA): TGTGCCAGACGGTTGGCTAATGAAAAACTGTTTTTT.

The sample holds one count of this clone. This chain connects TRBV5-1 to TRBJ1-4, with 7 positions matching TRBD1. Germline assignment: CDR1 SGHRS and CDR2 YFSETQ. The CDR3 runs to 15 residues. With 6 bases clipped from V and 7 bases from J, the junction kept 12 bases outside the gene matches. Here the CDR3 reads CASTRSGGVSEKLFF. The CDR3 DNA reads as TGCGCCAGCACCCGATCAGGGGGTGTAAGTGAAAAACTGTTTTTT.

The chain employs TRBV5-1 and TRBJ1-1; TRBD1 agrees at 10 bases. CDR3 length: 16 residues. The V segment lost 3 bases and the J segment 3 bases; nucleotides outside the gene matches: 8. The V gene's germline CDR1 is SGHRS and CDR2 YFSETQ. DNA for the CDR3: TGCGCCAGCAGCTGGGACCTGGACAGGGGGGACACTGAAGCTTTCTTT. Residues: CASSWDLDRGDTEAFF. The full variable domain, with the rest looked up from reference TRBV5-1 and TRBJ1-1, is KAGVTQTPRYLIKTRGQQVTLSCSPISGHRSVSWYQQTPGQGLQFLFEYFSETQRNKGNFPGRFSGRQFSNSRSEMNVSTLELGDSALYLCASSWDLDRGDTEAFFGQGTRLTVV.

This chain uses TRBV4-1 with TRBJ1-6; D is perhaps TRBD1 (5 bases). The CDR3 covers 16 residues. V shed 4 bases and J shed 7 bases, with 17 bases lying between them. Germline assignment: CDR1 MGHRA and CDR2 YSYEKL. Written as DNA, the CDR3 is TGCGCCAGCAGCCCAGCGGAGGGACCGATAAATTCACCCCTCCACTTT. Its translation is CASSPAEGPINSPLHF.

The chain carries TRBV7-6 and TRBJ2-1; 10 nucleotides line up with TRBD2. This CDR3 is built from 16 residues. The junction had 10 bases not matched to a gene; V was cut back by 5 bases and J by 6 bases. CDR1 is SGHVS and CDR2 is FNYEAQ in the germline V gene. CDR3 nucleotides: TGTGCCAGCAGCGCCTGGGCAAGCGGGGGGGTCAATGAGCAGTTCTTC. Translating gives CASSAWASGGVNEQFF.

The sample holds one count of this clone. The chain links TRBV19 to TRBJ1-5; 7 nucleotides line up with TRBD1. The J segment lost 7 bases and the V segment lost 1 base, leaving 10 bases of the junction unmatched. The germline V gene has CDR1 LNHDA and CDR2 SQIVND (reference sequence). The length of the CDR3 is 16 residues. The DNA for the CDR3 is TGTGCCAGTAGTATAGTTTCCAGGGGGGTTTTGCAGCCCCAGCATTTT. As protein: CASSIVSRGVLQPQHF.

This chain connects TRBV2 to TRBJ1-2; 8 bases line up with TRBD1. V lost 8 bases to trimming and J lost 8 bases; unmatched junction nucleotides: 10. Germline CDR1 SNHLY, CDR2 FYNNEI. The CDR3 contains 13 residues. Here the CDR3 reads CASQGQVDYGYTF. DNA of the CDR3: TGTGCCAGCCAGGGACAGGTGGATTACGGCTACACCTTC.

This clone was counted only a few times. This rearrangement joins TRBV7-9 to TRBJ2-7; possible D gene TRBD1, 5 bases. Germline lookup yields CDR1 SEHNR and CDR2 FQNEAQ (reference sequence). The length of the CDR3 is 16 residues. The germline V and J ends were trimmed by 5 bases and 4 bases, with 21 bases remaining between them. The DNA of the CDR3 is TGTGCCAGCAGCCCGCCCCTGGCAGGGCTGGGATACGAGCAGTACTTC. It encodes CASSPPLAGLGYEQYF.

J is TRBJ1-4 and V is TRBV6-5, with 9 bases aligning to TRBD1. This CDR3 has 15 amino acids. The germline V gene encodes CDR1 MNHEY and CDR2 SVGAGI. The V and J ends lost 0 bases and 7 bases, in that order; junction bases with no gene match: 3. The chain's CDR3 is CASSYSTGGGEKLFF. CDR3 bases: TGTGCCAGCAGTTACTCGACAGGGGGGGGTGAAAAACTGTTTTTT.

There are a few counts of this clone. This rearrangement joins TRBV5-4 to TRBJ2-5; 10 positions agree with TRBD1. V gave up 1 base and J gave up 5 bases; unmatched junction bases: 2. The V gene's germline CDR1 is SGHNT and CDR2 YYREEE (reference sequence). The CDR3 loop spans 14 amino acids. The CDR3 DNA reads as TGTGCCAGCAGCTTGCGGGACAGGGGCGAGACCCAGTACTTC. This sequence encodes CASSLRDRGETQYF. Filled out from reference TRBV5-4 and TRBJ2-5, the complete variable domain reads ETGVTQSPTHLIKTRGQQVTLRCSSQSGHNTVSWYQQALGQGPQFIFQYYREEENGRGNFPPRFSGLQFPNYSSELNVNALELDDSALYLCASSLRDRGETQYFGPGTRLLVL.

The CDR3 loop is CASSTERGPSTDTQYF. The CDR3, as DNA: TGCGCCAGCAGCACCGAGCGGGGGCCTAGCACAGATACGCAGTATTTT. The chain joins TRBV4-1 to TRBJ2-3; 8 nucleotides agree with TRBD2. The V segment lost 5 bases and the J segment 0 bases; nucleotides outside the gene matches: 7. Germline assignment: CDR1 MGHRA and CDR2 YSYEKL. This CDR3 has 16 amino acids.

This clone was counted between two and nine times. V usage is TRBV12-3 or TRBV12-4 and J usage is TRBJ1-6; D call uncertain. Trimming took off 4 bases at V and 3 bases at J, with 4 bases between the two ends. CDR3 length: 13 amino acids. The CDR3 DNA reads as TGTGCCAGCAGTTCAGACTATAATTCACCCCTCCACTTT. Protein product: CASSSDYNSPLHF.

This chain links TRBV7-6 with TRBJ1-1, with D possibly matching TRBD1 (5 bases). This CDR3 comprises 14 residues. The germline CDR1 and CDR2 sequences are SGHVS and FNYEAQ. The germline V and J ends were trimmed by 3 bases and 6 bases, with 14 bases remaining between them. CDR3 region: CASSLLGAGAEAFF. The CDR3 DNA follows: TGTGCCAGCAGCTTGTTAGGGGCGGGGGCTGAAGCTTTCTTT.

This clone showed up just a few times. The genes are TRBV4-2 and TRBJ2-7; the D gene is possibly TRBD1 (5 bases). CDR1 is LGHNA and CDR2 is YNFKEQ in the germline V gene. Trimming pared 0 bases from V and 0 bases from J, leaving 12 bases between. This CDR3 contains 16 residues. Written as DNA, the CDR3 is TGTGCCAGCAGCCAAGATAGGGGCGGATCCTCCTACGAGCAGTACTTC. Translated: CASSQDRGGSSYEQYF.

The chain combines TRBV18 with TRBJ1-2; 11 bases agree with TRBD1. V shed 3 bases, J shed 0 bases, and the junction held 6 bases outside the gene matches. Germline V gives CDR1 KGHSH, CDR2 LQKENI. This CDR3 is built from 17 residues. The CDR3 sequence is CASSPGQGVLSNYGYTF. CDR3 bases: TGTGCCAGCTCACCGGGACAGGGGGTCCTTTCTAACTATGGCTACACCTTC. The full variable domain, completed using reference TRBV18 and TRBJ1-2, is NAGVMQNPRHLVRRRGQEARLRCSPMKGHSHVYWYRQLPEEGLKFMVYLQKENIIDESGMPKERFSAEFPKEGPSILRIQQVVRGDSAAYFCASSPGQGVLSNYGYTFGSGTRLTVV.

The CDR3 DNA reads as TGTGCCAGCAGCTTAACAGGAGTAGGAGGAAACACCATATATTTT. Its protein is CASSLTGVGGNTIYF. This chain uses TRBV5-4 with TRBJ1-3; a weak D match, TRBD1 (5 bases). CDR3 size: 15 residues. CDR1 and CDR2 from the germline V gene are SGHNT and YYREEE (reference sequence). Trimming stripped 2 bases from V and 4 bases from J, with 13 bases between.

The chain uses TRBV18 and TRBJ1-6; the match to TRBD1 covers 8 bases. With 6 bases clipped from V and 7 bases from J, the junction kept 8 bases outside the gene matches. Germline V gene data show CDR1 as KGHSH and CDR2 as LQKENI. The CDR3 is 15 residues long. The CDR3: CASSNGQGGNSPLHF. CDR3 bases: TGTGCCAGCTCGAACGGACAGGGCGGGAATTCACCCCTCCACTTT.

In nucleotides, the CDR3 is TGTGCCAGCAGCTTAATCGCTACTAGCACAGATACGCAGTATTTT. It yields the protein CASSLIATSTDTQYF. V is TRBV7-3 and J is TRBJ2-3; D unclear. This CDR3 has 15 amino acids. Germline loops: CDR1 SGHTA, CDR2 FQGTGA. V was pared by 1 base and J by 0 bases, with 8 bases between.

J is TRBJ1-3 and V is TRBV12-3 or TRBV12-4; 11 bases match TRBD1. Losses at the gene ends were 3 bases for V and 14 bases for J; bases not matched to a gene: 3. The CDR3 extends over 12 amino acids. DNA for the CDR3: TGTGCCAGCAGTTTCAGGGACAGGGGGTTATATTTT. Its protein product is CASSFRDRGLYF.

CDR3 region: CASSVSGSGYNEQFF. DNA of the CDR3: TGCGCCAGCAGCGTTAGCGGGTCTGGGTACAATGAGCAGTTCTTC. J is TRBJ2-1 and V is TRBV5-1, with TRBD2 identical over 7 bases. The V segment lost 4 bases and the J segment 4 bases; nucleotides outside the gene matches: 8. CDR1 SGHRS and CDR2 YFSETQ come from the germline V gene. The CDR3 runs 15 residues. Full variable domain (remainder filled in from reference TRBV5-1 and TRBJ2-1): KAGVTQTPRYLIKTRGQQVTLSCSPISGHRSVSWYQQTPGQGLQFLFEYFSETQRNKGNFPGRFSGRQFSNSRSEMNVSTLELGDSALYLCASSVSGSGYNEQFFGPGTRLTVL.

This chain joins TRBV9 and TRBJ1-3; D may be TRBD1 (5 bases). Trimming took off 0 bases at V and 0 bases at J, with 13 bases between the two ends. The CDR3 totals 17 residues. The V gene's germline CDR1 is SGDLS and CDR2 YYNGEE. The CDR3 nucleotides are TGTGCCAGCAGCGTAGCAGGGCCGGCCACCTCTGGAAACACCATATATTTT. Amino acids: CASSVAGPATSGNTIYF.

Concerning this clone: This sample also contains other DNA sequences that code for the same CDR3. V and J are TRBV12-5 and TRBJ2-2, with D possibly being TRBD1 (5 bases). The CDR3 is 15 residues long. Trimming removed 1 base at V and 2 bases at J, with 8 bases between. In germline, CDR1 is LGHNT, CDR2 FRNRAP. CDR3 nucleotides: TGTGCTAGTGGTTTGGGACAGTCAAACACCGGGGAGCTGTTTTTT. Translating it yields CASGLGQSNTGELFF.

V is TRBV4-1 and J is TRBJ1-2; D gene unclear. Deletions cut 1 base from V and 4 bases from J, with 10 bases between. Germline-derived CDR1 and CDR2 are MGHRA and YSYEKL. The CDR3 is 14 amino acids. Written as DNA, the CDR3 is TGCGCCAGCAGCCAAGTGGGCAGTGGCTATGGCTACACCTTC. Its translation: CASSQVGSGYGYTF.

The CDR3 loop is CASSRLEQGTSPLNIQYF. The CDR3 DNA reads as TGCGCCAGCAGCCGACTGGAACAGGGAACATCCCCCCTGAACATTCAGTACTTC. The chain couples TRBV5-1 to TRBJ2-4; the D gene is possibly TRBD1 (6 bases). V lost 4 bases, J lost 7 bases, and 27 bases lay in between. Germline CDR1 SGHRS, CDR2 YFSETQ. The CDR3 contains 18 residues.

In this sample, this clone turned up once. The chain is built from TRBV18 and TRBJ1-5; 11 bases fit TRBD1. The germline gives CDR1 KGHSH, CDR2 LQKENI. J gave up 2 bases and V 4 bases, and 7 bases lay outside the gene matches. The CDR3 is made up of 17 amino acids. The CDR3 DNA follows: TGTGCCAGCTCACAGGGGACAGGGGGGGTCGGCAATCAGCCCCAGCATTTT. This translates into CASSQGTGGVGNQPQHF.

This sequence joins TRBV18 and TRBJ2-7; 10 nucleotides align to TRBD1. The germline gives CDR1 KGHSH, CDR2 LQKENI. The CDR3 loop spans 15 amino acids. Trimming at V came to 3 bases and at J to 3 bases, leaving 5 bases not matched to a gene. The CDR3 reads CASSPTGGELYEQYV. As DNA, the CDR3 is TGTGCCAGCTCACCGACAGGGGGCGAACTCTACGAGCAGTACGTC.

This sequence joins TRBV19 and TRBJ2-1, with D perhaps matching TRBD2 (6 bases). V lost 7 bases to trimming and J lost 5 bases, with 18 bases between them. The CDR3 is 15 residues long. Germline assignment: CDR1 LNHDA and CDR2 SQIVND (reference sequence). The CDR3 region has the DNA TGTGCCAGTATCGGGCGGGACCTATACCACAATGAGCAGTTCTTC. It translates to CASIGRDLYHNEQFF.